These 5 T cell receptor beta chains share one sample of origin, sequenced in a study of shared clonotypes between healthy human individuals. Produced via immunoSEQ multiplex PCR; TCRdb's table is partial and in-frame only. The table lists over a million clones, roughly 96% of them singletons. Sequenced sample: naive CD4+ T cells sorted from blood. Specified subset: CD45RA+ positively selected. All receptors come from a young man in good health.

J is TRBJ2-1 and V is TRBV19, with D possibly TRBD2 on 6 matching bases. Germline CDR1 LNHDA, CDR2 SQIVND (reference sequence). The CDR3 consists of 14 residues. The ends were cut back, 1 base at V and 8 bases at J, with 12 bases in the middle. CDR3 sequence (DNA): TGTGCCAGTAGTATAGGTCGGGAGTGGGATGAGCAGTTCTTC. It specifies CASSIGREWDEQFF.

J is TRBJ2-7 and V is TRBV5-4; 11 nucleotides align to TRBD1. This CDR3 contains 15 residues. Germline V CDR1 and CDR2: SGHNT, YYREEE (reference sequence). V was pared by 3 bases and J by 2 bases, with 4 bases of the junction left unmatched. In DNA form, the CDR3 reads TGTGCCAGCAGCTCGGGACAGGGGGGTCCCTACGAGCAGTACTTC. Translation gives CASSSGQGGPYEQYF.

About this clone: At the DNA level, this CDR3 is encoded by other sequences in the same sample as well. The chain has TRBV7-2 and TRBJ2-7, with TRBD1 matching over 7 bases. This CDR3 region has 12 residues. Germline CDR1 and CDR2: SGHTA and FQGNSA. V shed 3 bases, J shed 4 bases, and the junction held 0 bases outside the gene matches. The CDR3 nucleotides read TGTGCCAGCAGCTTGACAGGGTACGAGCAGTACTTC. This sequence encodes CASSLTGYEQYF.

V gene TRBV28 combines with J gene TRBJ2-1; 9 bases are a match to TRBD2. In germline, CDR1 is MDHEN, CDR2 SYDVKM. The CDR3 spans 14 residues. The V segment lost 7 bases and the J segment 7 bases; nucleotides outside the gene matches: 8. The CDR3 loop reads CASIGLAGTNEQFF. DNA for the CDR3: TGTGCCAGCATAGGGCTAGCGGGAACAAATGAGCAGTTCTTC.

This chain uses TRBV7-9 with TRBJ2-7; D might be TRBD1 or TRBD2, each matching 6 bases. Germline CDR1 is SEHNR and CDR2 is FQNEAQ (reference sequence). CDR3 size: 14 residues. Deletions cut 2 bases from V and 7 bases from J, with 15 bases between. The CDR3 is CASSLQGGPVEQYF. The CDR3, as DNA: TGTGCCAGCAGCTTACAAGGGGGGCCCGTGGAGCAGTACTTC.